This TCR beta chain was captured by sequencing in a study of OX40 agonist ivuxolimab in advanced cancers. Across the whole study: As their treatment, patients were administered ivuxolimab, an agonistic anti-OX40 (CD134) antibody.

This CDR3 is 16 amino acids long. The germline V and J ends were trimmed by 2 bases and 1 base, with 14 bases remaining between them. Germline V gene data show CDR1 as SNHLY and CDR2 as FYNNEI. Libraries were prepared by immunoSEQ multiplex PCR; TCRdb keeps only in-frame clonotypes and omits some of them. The data show some 44,000 clones, more than 80% seen once. The clonotype comes from an adult with an advanced solid tumor such as melanoma, head and neck, liver or kidney cancer. The chain recombines TRBV2 with TRBJ2-5, with a possible D match to TRBD1 (6 bases). The sample was CD4+ or CD8+ T cells sorted from blood, taken in a trial of the OX40 agonist ivuxolimab. This chain's CDR3 is CASSETAGALQETQYF. The CDR3 region has the DNA TGTGCCAGCAGTGAAACGGCAGGGGCCCTCCAAGAGACCCAGTACTTC.